A selection of T cell receptor beta chains follows, all from one sample in a study of identical twins. In TCRdb, the 5' RACE reads were re-called with MiXCR into one record per CDR3 protein. The data hold hundreds of thousands of distinct CDR3 sequences, with approximately 21% observed a single time. This sample was also put to use in a study of T cells expressing NK-cell markers.

The sequencing sample was made of PBMCs. Every receptor here comes from a woman younger than 35 in good health. The CDR3 runs from the conserved cysteine through the conserved F or W. A D gene is named only where the DNA matches it firmly. Clone size is given for some rows only: seen once, a few or many times, or a class if the clone is expanded.

d_gene,j_gene,v_gene,abundance,CDR3aa,CDR3nt
-,TRBJ2-1,TRBV10-3,many,CAISPDGDYNEQFF,TGTGCCATCAGCCCGGACGGGGATTACAATGAGCAGTTCTTC
-,TRBJ1-1,TRBV20-1,few,CSATGQINTEAFF,TGCAGTGCTACCGGACAGATAAACACTGAAGCTTTCTTT
TRBD1,TRBJ2-7,TRBV10-3,-,CATTGVPSYEQYF,TGTGCCACCACAGGGGTCCCCTCCTACGAGCAGTACTTC
TRBD1,TRBJ1-1,TRBV7-9,-,CASSGGQGAFEAFF,TGTGCCAGCAGCGGGGGACAGGGGGCCTTTGAAGCTTTCTTT
-,TRBJ2-7,TRBV12-3/TRBV12-4,many,CASSLGMEQYF,TGTGCCAGCAGTTTGGGCATGGAGCAGTACTTC
TRBD2,TRBJ2-1,TRBV12-3/TRBV12-4,-,CASSLVLAGGDEQFF,TGTGCCAGCAGTTTAGTTCTAGCGGGGGGAGATGAGCAGTTCTTC
-,TRBJ1-2,TRBV7-8,-,CASSPWTMGANYGYTF,TGTGCCAGCAGCCCCTGGACAATGGGGGCTAACTATGGCTACACCTTC
TRBD1,TRBJ2-2,TRBV12-3/TRBV12-4,-,CASSPKNSGGWELFF,TGTGCCAGCAGTCCCAAGAACTCAGGGGGCTGGGAGCTGTTTTTT
-,TRBJ1-1,TRBV11-2,-,CASSDQTPEAFF,TGTGCCAGCAGCGATCAGACCCCTGAAGCTTTCTTT
-,TRBJ1-5,TRBV20-1,few,CSATTTGQPQHF,TGCAGTGCTACGACAACAGGTCAGCCCCAGCATTTT
-,TRBJ2-7,TRBV6-5,few,CASSSPGSSYEQYF,TGTGCCAGCAGTTCCCCCGGCAGCTCCTACGAGCAGTACTTC
TRBD2,TRBJ2-1,TRBV29-1,many,CSVEDGSGRYNEQFF,TGCAGCGTTGAAGATGGTAGCGGGAGATACAATGAGCAGTTCTTC
TRBD2,TRBJ2-3,TRBV20-1,few,CSAVDPAGGADTQYF,TGCAGTGCTGTCGATCCCGCGGGGGGTGCAGATACGCAGTATTTT
-,TRBJ1-1,TRBV5-4,-,CASRSDVEAFF,TGTGCCAGCAGATCAGATGTAGAAGCTTTCTTT
-,TRBJ2-2,TRBV5-5,-,CASSSGRQVAGELFF,TGTGCCAGCAGCTCCGGTCGGCAAGTGGCCGGGGAGCTGTTTTTT
-,TRBJ2-7,TRBV20-1,-,CSARVGLSPHEQYF,TGCAGTGCTAGAGTGGGGCTAAGTCCCCACGAGCAGTACTTC
TRBD2,TRBJ2-3,TRBV6-5,-,CASSYSIRGGTDTQYF,TGTGCCAGCAGTTACTCGATACGGGGGGGCACAGATACGCAGTATTTT
-,TRBJ2-5,TRBV7-7,few,CASSSGLTGVETQYF,TGTGCTAGCAGTTCCGGACTAACTGGGGTGGAGACCCAGTACTTC
-,TRBJ1-1,TRBV20-1,-,CSAPGFTEAFF,TGCAGTGCTCCAGGGTTCACTGAAGCTTTCTTT
-,TRBJ2-1,TRBV12-3/TRBV12-4,few,CASRAGGLREQFF,TGTGCCAGCAGGGCCGGAGGGCTACGTGAGCAGTTCTTC
-,TRBJ2-3,TRBV27,few,CASSGQGGVNTDTQYF,TGTGCCAGCAGCGGCCAAGGGGGGGTTAACACAGATACGCAGTATTTT
-,TRBJ1-1,TRBV7-9,few,CASRNEGPMNTEAFF,TGTGCCAGCAGAAATGAGGGTCCCATGAACACTGAAGCTTTCTTT
-,TRBJ2-2,TRBV5-1,-,CASSSSLGTGELFF,TGCGCCAGCAGCTCCAGCCTAGGGACCGGGGAGCTGTTTTTT
-,TRBJ2-2,TRBV5-5,-,CASSGRTDSMNTGELFF,TGTGCCAGCAGCGGAAGGACCGATTCTATGAACACCGGGGAGCTGTTTTTT
-,TRBJ2-5,TRBV11-3,-,CASSFPVDQETQYF,TGTGCCAGCAGCTTCCCGGTGGATCAAGAGACCCAGTACTTC
-,TRBJ2-7,TRBV20-1,once,CSAREGGWEQYF,TGCAGTGCTAGAGAAGGCGGGTGGGAGCAGTACTTC
-,TRBJ2-7,TRBV6-5,few,CASSYFSSGSRNEQYF,TGTGCCAGCAGTTACTTTTCGTCAGGGTCCCGGAACGAGCAGTACTTC
-,TRBJ2-5,TRBV5-1,-,CASSLVGGTGETQYF,TGCGCCAGCAGCTTGGTTGGCGGGACCGGCGAGACCCAGTACTTC
TRBD2,TRBJ2-7,TRBV12-3/TRBV12-4,few,CASTTHSGRANEQYF,TGTGCCAGCACGACCCATAGCGGGAGGGCCAACGAGCAGTACTTC
-,TRBJ2-1,TRBV20-1,-,CSARGHNNEQFF,TGCAGTGCTAGAGGACATAACAATGAGCAGTTCTTC
TRBD1,TRBJ1-5,TRBV4-1,-,CASSQDFSRGNQPQHF,TGCGCCAGCAGCCAAGATTTTTCCAGGGGGAATCAGCCCCAGCATTTT
TRBD2,TRBJ2-6,TRBV5-1,-,CASSSLSGSLGGANVLTF,TGCGCCAGCAGCTCTCTTAGCGGGAGCCTCGGGGGGGCCAACGTCCTGACTTTC
-,TRBJ2-7,TRBV3-1,-,CASSQDLDEQYF,TGTGCCAGCAGCCAAGATTTGGACGAGCAGTACTTC
-,TRBJ1-1,TRBV9,-,CASSTRTVETEAFF,TGTGCCAGCAGCACGCGGACAGTTGAGACTGAAGCTTTCTTT
TRBD2,TRBJ2-1,TRBV20-1,-,CSFVAGNSYNEQFF,TGCAGTTTCGTAGCGGGGAACTCTTACAATGAGCAGTTCTTC
-,TRBJ2-1,TRBV30,-,CACTGEINEQFF,TGTGCCTGTACTGGCGAGATCAATGAGCAGTTCTTC
-,TRBJ2-3,TRBV12-3/TRBV12-4,few,CASSLPPQSTQYF,TGTGCCAGCAGTTTACCTCCCCAGAGTACGCAGTATTTT
TRBD1,TRBJ1-1,TRBV10-3,-,CAISEGTATEAFF,TGTGCCATCAGTGAGGGGACAGCCACTGAAGCTTTCTTT
TRBD2,TRBJ2-1,TRBV29-1,-,CSASGTSGSGVSEQFF,TGCAGCGCATCCGGGACTAGCGGGAGTGGAGTTAGTGAGCAGTTCTTC
TRBD2,TRBJ2-7,TRBV12-3/TRBV12-4,few,CASSFRAGGPGNNEQYF,TGTGCCAGCAGTTTCCGCGCGGGAGGGCCCGGTAACAACGAGCAGTACTTC